The source of this T cell receptor beta chain is a study of cytomegalovirus exposure and HLA in healthy donors. In the case of this clone: Its antigen is unidentified.

CDR3 size: 15 residues. Per the germline V gene, CDR1 is MGHRA and CDR2 is YSYEKL. The germline V and J ends were trimmed by 0 bases and 6 bases, with 14 bases remaining between them. It was with 60 Vbeta and 13 Jbeta primers that the PCR ran. Produced via immunoSEQ multiplex PCR; TCRdb's table is partial and in-frame only. The top ten hold over 6% of the sample, which has roughly 70,000 clones, around 81% seen once. Points from the study as a whole: Likely technical artifact: a cluster of highly shared sequence variants.

Material for sequencing was PBMCs. The clonotype originates from a man in his fifties in good health and CMV-seronegative. The chain carries TRBV4-1 and TRBJ1-1; D is ambiguous. The CDR3 sequence: CASSQESVMSPEAFF. For the CDR3, the DNA is TGCGCCAGCAGCCAAGAGTCGGTCATGTCTCCTGAAGCTTTCTTT.